Below, 5 T cell receptor beta chains from the same sample are listed, as sequenced in a study of T cells in Graves' hyperthyroidism and ophthalmopathy. Researchers amplified the TCR beta CDR3 regions from RNA transcripts. First-round RT-PCR of the TCR CDR3 relied on the HTBI primer set. From the multiplex PCR reads, TCRdb called clonotypes with MiXCR, one entry per CDR3 protein. This sample yields 460,000 or so distinct CDR3 sequences, of which over 13% are seen a single time; less than 20% belongs to the top ten. Sequenced material: blood. Source of these receptors: a woman aged 18-29 years with Graves' hyperthyroidism.

This clonotype was counted many times. The chain links TRBV18 to TRBJ1-5; D is perhaps TRBD1 (6 bases). V shed 8 bases and J shed 5 bases, with 13 bases lying between them. CDR3 length: 13 residues. Germline lookup yields CDR1 KGHSH and CDR2 LQKENI. CDR3 region: CASSPSGDQPQHF. DNA for the CDR3: TGTGCCAGCAGTCCCTCAGGGGATCAGCCCCAGCATTTT.

This clonotype has a count of ten or more. The chain is built from TRBV6-1 and TRBJ1-1; 10 nucleotides agree with TRBD1. The CDR3 extends over 13 amino acids. In germline, CDR1 is MNHNS, CDR2 SASEGT. Unmatched junction bases numbered 3, after V lost 7 bases and J lost 4 bases. The CDR3 DNA sequence: TGTGCCAGCATGCGGACAGGGGGCACTGAAGCTTTCTTT. Translating it yields CASMRTGGTEAFF.

This clonotype was counted many times. CDR3 coding DNA: TGTGCCAGCAGCTTACGGGTTCAGGGTGGAGAAGCTTTCTTT. Translated, it gives CASSLRVQGGEAFF. This chain connects TRBV11-2 to TRBJ1-1; D may be TRBD1 (5 bases). With 2 bases removed from V and 8 bases from J, the gap between germline ends came to 15 bases. Germline CDR1 SGHAT, CDR2 FQNNGV. The CDR3 is 14 residues long.

The chain carries TRBV19 and TRBJ1-1; D is ambiguous. The CDR3 length is 13 residues. Germline-derived CDR1 and CDR2 are LNHDA and SQIVND (reference sequence). The V and J ends lost 0 bases and 7 bases respectively, with 9 bases between them. The CDR3 DNA reads TGTGCCAGTAGTATAGAGGGCAGGATTGAAGCTTTCTTT. Its protein is CASSIEGRIEAFF. The variable domain in full, with the rest retrieved from reference TRBV19 and TRBJ1-1, is DGGITQSPKYLFRKEGQNVTLSCEQNLNHDAMYWYRQDPGQGLRLIYYSQIVNDFQKGDIAEGYSVSREKKESFPLTVTSAQKNPTAFYLCASSIEGRIEAFFGQGTRLTVV.

Many counts were recorded for this clonotype. The rearrangement links TRBV6-2 or TRBV6-3 to TRBJ2-1; 9 nucleotides align to TRBD2. Germline V CDR1 and CDR2: MNHEY, SVGEGT. The V and J ends lost 10 bases and 6 bases, in that order; junction bases with no gene match: 10. This CDR3 has 14 amino acids. CDR3 DNA sequence: TGTGCCACTAATAGCGGGAGAGGAAGCAATGAGCAGTTCTTC. Protein product: CATNSGRGSNEQFF.